This T cell receptor (beta chain) was sequenced for a study of T cell repertoires in cytomegalovirus infection. TCRdb called the reads again in MiXCR, with one record for every CDR3 protein. The sample holds around 260,000 distinct CDR3 sequences, about 26% seen once. This clonotype was seen at least ten times. This CDR3 has 15 amino acids. V was clipped by 5 bases and J by 4 bases; unmatched bases: 9. CDR1 and CDR2 from the germline V gene are SGHTA and FQGNSA. The receptor was derived from a human donor in good health (CMV status not recorded). Some clones in this sample may be carry-over from other donors' samples. Sequenced input: PBMCs. The gene calls are TRBV7-2 and TRBJ2-5; 8 nucleotides line up with TRBD2. The CDR3 DNA follows: TGTGCCAGCAGCCCCCAGCGGGAGTTAGGAGAGACCCAGTACTTC. Protein sequence: CASSPQRELGETQYF.